The 4 T cell receptor beta chains below all came from one sample that was sequenced in a study of T cell repertoires in cytomegalovirus infection. TCRdb recomputed calls from the reads with MiXCR, one row per CDR3 protein. Among approximately 730,000 distinct CDR3 sequences listed, around 31% were seen once. No antigen has been identified for these receptors. Sequencing was performed on cultured PBMCs, taken from culture after CMV antigen stimulation. The receptors come from a human donor in good health (CMV status not recorded). Some clones in this sample may be carry-over from other donors' samples.

This clonotype was seen repeatedly, ten times or more. The CDR3 sequence is CASSLDGSAYEQYF. In DNA form, the CDR3 reads TGTGCCAGCAGCTTAGACGGGAGTGCCTACGAGCAGTACTTC. V is TRBV7-2 and J is TRBJ2-7, with D tentatively TRBD2 (6 bases). The CDR3 is 14 amino acids. The V and J ends lost 1 base and 2 bases respectively, with 9 bases between them. Per germline, CDR1 SGHTA and CDR2 FQGNSA.

This clonotype was picked up a small number of times. The V gene is TRBV4-1, the J gene TRBJ2-1, with 10 bases that match TRBD2. CDR3 length: 19 residues. Germline CDR1 reads MGHRA; CDR2 reads YSYEKL. After removal of 0 bases from V and 8 bases from J, the junction contained 16 bases not matched to a gene. The CDR3 nucleotides are TGCGCCAGCAGCCAAGATTGGGGGACTAGCGACGACCTGGGGGATGAGCAGTTCTTC. This encodes CASSQDWGTSDDLGDEQFF.

This chain uses TRBV4-3 with TRBJ2-5; D is possibly TRBD2 (6 bases). The germline V gene has CDR1 LGHNA and CDR2 YSLEER. This CDR3 has 15 amino acids. V shed 1 base and J shed 5 bases, with 14 bases lying between them. This CDR3 reads CASSQGASGRETQYF. The CDR3 nucleotides read TGCGCCAGCAGCCAAGGGGCTTCAGGGAGGGAGACCCAGTACTTC.

The sample holds a few counts of this clonotype. The chain has TRBV18 and TRBJ2-7; TRBD2 agrees at 9 bases. The germline gives CDR1 KGHSH, CDR2 LQKENI. V shed 3 bases, J shed 2 bases, and the junction held 5 bases outside the gene matches. This CDR3 is built from 15 residues. The CDR3 loop is CASSPVAGATYEQYF. As DNA, the CDR3 is TGTGCCAGCTCACCTGTAGCGGGGGCGACCTACGAGCAGTACTTC.